What follows are 11 T cell receptor beta chains derived from one specimen sequenced in a study of CD8+ T cells in alopecia areata. Sequencing relied on a cDNA template that was reverse transcribed from extracted RNA. The data were produced by immunoSEQ multiplex PCR, yet TCRdb's version contains in-frame clones alone and is incomplete. The sample lists around 170,000 clones, 51% seen once, with roughly 9.1% in the top ten. Treatment described: oral pan-JAK inhibitor, 5-10 mg twice daily. The specimen comprised CD8+ T cells sorted from blood, sampled around week 54, from a patient treated with tofacitinib. These receptors came from a human donor with alopecia areata.

The sample holds a few counts of this clone. V usage is TRBV10-3 and J usage is TRBJ1-2; no firm D call. Germline CDR1 reads ENHRY; CDR2 reads SYGVKD. This CDR3 has 14 residues. V lost 4 bases and J 8 bases, leaving 17 bases between the germline ends. The CDR3 loop reads CAISGSGPSVGYTF. Here the CDR3 DNA reads TGTGCCATCAGTGGTTCCGGACCCTCGGTAGGCTACACCTTC.

The chain links TRBV9 to TRBJ2-1; a possible D gene is TRBD1 (6 bases). Per the germline V gene, CDR1 is SGDLS and CDR2 is YYNGEE. The V end lost 4 bases, the J end lost 2 bases, and 22 bases lay between the germline ends. This CDR3 is 18 amino acids long. CDR3 sequence reads: CASSHRPLKGVPYNEQFF. Written as DNA, the CDR3 is TGTGCCAGCAGCCACAGGCCCCTCAAGGGGGTTCCCTACAATGAGCAGTTCTTC.

In its sample, this clone was seen once. J is TRBJ2-6 and V is TRBV30; 9 bases are shared with TRBD1. The CDR3 consists of 16 residues. Per the germline V gene, CDR1 is GTSNPN and CDR2 is SVGIG (reference sequence). V was clipped by 4 bases and J by 1 base; unmatched bases: 5. CDR3 nucleotide sequence: TGTGCCTGGAAGCCGGGACAGGGTTCTGGGGCCAACGTCCTGACTTTC. It encodes CAWKPGQGSGANVLTF.

This sequence joins TRBV5-1 and TRBJ1-5, with 12 positions matching TRBD1. Germline CDR1 is SGHRS and CDR2 is YFSETQ. CDR3 length: 16 residues. V gave up 4 bases and J gave up 2 bases; unmatched junction bases: 4. In nucleotides, the CDR3 is TGCGCCAGCAGCGAAGGGACAGGGGGCGGCAATCAGCCCCAGCATTTT. It specifies CASSEGTGGGNQPQHF.

The CDR3, as DNA: TGTGCCAGCAGTGCTCGACAAGGGGTGGTCCACGAGCAGTACTTC. This encodes CASSARQGVVHEQYF. V gene TRBV6-6 combines with J gene TRBJ2-7; D might be TRBD1 (5 bases). Germline CDR1 is MNHNY and CDR2 is SVGAGI (reference sequence). The V gene lost 5 bases and the J gene lost 5 bases, with 19 bases spanning the gap. CDR3 length: 15 residues.

Comments on this clone: This sample also contains other DNA sequences that code for the same CDR3. This chain connects TRBV18 to TRBJ2-7; 7 positions match TRBD2. V dropped 3 bases and J dropped 5; count of bases not matched to a gene: 1. Per the germline V gene, CDR1 is KGHSH and CDR2 is LQKENI. This CDR3 is 12 amino acids long. CDR3: CASSPGGDEQYF. The CDR3 DNA reads as TGTGCCAGCTCACCGGGGGGGGACGAGCAGTACTTC.

In its sample, this clone was seen a few times. The J gene is TRBJ1-2, the V gene TRBV7-9, with D hard to call. Germline V gene data show CDR1 as SEHNR and CDR2 as FQNEAQ (reference sequence). This CDR3 spans 13 amino acids. With 5 bases removed from V and 4 bases from J, the gap between germline ends came to 11 bases. The CDR3 DNA follows: TGTGCCAGCAGCCTCAGCGACCTCTATGGCTACACCTTC. It specifies CASSLSDLYGYTF. Combining the CDR3 with reference TRBV7-9 and TRBJ1-2 gives the whole variable domain DTGVSQNPRHKITKRGQNVTFRCDPISEHNRLYWYRQTLGQGPEFLTYFQNEAQLEKSRLLSDRFSAERPKGSFSTLEIQRTEQGDSAMYLCASSLSDLYGYTFGSGTRLTVV.

This sequence joins TRBV30 and TRBJ1-6; D ambiguous. Germline V gene sequence: CDR1 GTSNPN, CDR2 SVGIG (reference sequence). V was trimmed by 0 bases and J by 8 bases, leaving 2 bases between them. This CDR3 contains 11 residues. The CDR3 loop reads CAWSVDSPLHF. As DNA, the CDR3 is TGTGCCTGGAGTGTGGATTCACCCCTCCACTTT.

This sequence joins TRBV29-1 and TRBJ2-7; D remains unclear. The CDR3 loop spans 11 amino acids. V lost 3 bases to trimming and J lost 3 bases, with 6 bases between them. The germline gives CDR1 SQVTM, CDR2 ANQGSEA. The CDR3 nucleotides read TGCAGCGTTGAGAACCGCTACGAGCAGTACTTC. Amino acid sequence: CSVENRYEQYF.

This chain links TRBV10-3 with TRBJ2-7; TRBD1 might be the D (5 bases). The germline gives CDR1 ENHRY, CDR2 SYGVKD. The V gene lost 0 bases and the J gene lost 0 bases, with 9 bases spanning the gap. This CDR3 has 15 residues. The DNA for the CDR3 is TGTGCCATCAGTGAGTCACAGGAGAGCTCCTACGAGCAGTACTTC. This encodes CAISESQESSYEQYF.

CDR3 region: CASSFGPTTNTEAFF. The CDR3 DNA sequence: TGCGCCAGCAGCTTTGGGCCCACAACGAACACTGAAGCTTTCTTT. The V and J genes are TRBV5-1 and TRBJ1-1; D gene unclear. This CDR3 is built from 15 residues. Germline CDR1 SGHRS, CDR2 YFSETQ. Trimming shortened V by 2 bases and J by 1 base, and 12 bases separated the two germline ends.